This T cell receptor beta chain came from a study of early stage breast cancer tumors (dated by TCRdb to 2015 to 2018). Study-level background: Of the 15 or so invasive breast tumors, roughly 13 were found to be estrogen receptor-positive, progesterone receptor-positive and HER2-negative. A total of 2.5 million to 3 million templates, representing 1,097,674 unique clonotypes, were detected across all samples. The average read coverage per sample was roughly 10-fold. Most of the 12 ER+/PR+/HER2- tumors were invasive ductal carcinomas, while the other four were invasive lobular carcinomas.

Two independent genomic DNA replicates were amplified for each sample, with approximately 0.5 ug used for blood and 1.5 ug for tumor or normal breast. Following the manufacturer's instructions, the ImmunoSeq Intro kit was used to carry out TCRB sequencing on genomic DNA. Multiplex PCR was run for 30 to 35 cycles using proprietary primers and spike-in control sequences for absolute quantification. An 87-bp fragment spanning the CDR3 and flanking V and J genes was sequenced with single-end 150-bp reads. Each lane of an Illumina MiSeq running version 3.0 chemistry carried seven multiplexed samples, with two replicates apiece. The authors' analysis ran thus. Raw data were processed with the vendor's proprietary pipeline, and both replicates were merged into a single result per sample. A clonotype was defined as productive rearrangements that share the same V-gene family, CDR3 amino acid sequence and J-gene segment. To compute clonality, the normalized Shannon entropy (Pielou evenness) of TCRB abundances was subtracted from 1. T cell density was estimated as total templates divided by the number of input cells, with the number of input cells inferred from the DNA input amount. Recon with default parameters was used to estimate total repertoire diversity and clonality. A clonotype was considered tumor-enriched if its abundance in tumor exceeded 0.1% and was at least 32-fold higher than its abundance in normal breast. Sourced from immuneACCESS, this table was stored by TCRdb with only in-frame sequences that have V and J called. A share of the clones is absent; for the studies checked, an unresolved V gene accounts for under half, and the remainder has no known explanation. The V and J calls and clone size come from that table; D and trimming were worked out from the DNA. The sample includes about 31,000 clones, with roughly four fifths observed a single time. 4.5% to 5% of the sample is held by the ten biggest clonotypes.

CDR1 and CDR2 (KGHSH, LQKENI) derive from the germline V gene. There are 15 amino acids in the CDR3, from cysteine to phenylalanine inclusive. The CDR3 DNA has 45 bases and is translated from base 1. V is cut back by 0 bases and J by 9 bases, with 7 bases in the junction unmatched. The study profiled bulk TCR beta-chain repertoires in matched peripheral blood, tumor and adjacent normal breast tissue taken from about 16 patients with early-stage breast cancer. Before surgery, roughly 5-11 mL of whole blood was collected in EDTA tubes and processed within 2 hours. Peripheral blood mononuclear cells were isolated by Ficoll-Paque centrifugation in SepMate-50 tubes. For storage in liquid nitrogen, PBMCs were cryopreserved as aliquots of about 2 to 4 million cells in approximately 90% FBS with about 10% DMSO. The Qiagen AllPrep DNA/RNA Mini kit was used for genomic DNA extraction. Broad study findings and their caveats: Compared with adjacent normal breast tissue, tumors had approximately 2.7-fold higher T cell density and higher clonality. Because the cohort was small, a breakdown by tumor subtype could not be done. Repertoires from blood resembled normal breast more closely than tumor, and using blood as a reference for each tissue separated tumor from normal in about 85% of the 16 patients. Enriched TCRB sequences shared across patients were mostly commonly generated sequences, unlikely to play an important role in the tumor microenvironment. Bulk genomic DNA sequencing of unsorted cells missed chain pairing and functional markers such as CD4, CD8 and FOXP3.

Comments on this clone: Its specific antigen is unknown. Base qualities are missing; no much larger clone stands one base away.

This clonotype was obtained from a person in their 40s with breast cancer. Rearrangement joined TRBV18 to TRBJ2-1, and TRBD2 aligns with 8 junction nucleotides. Sequencing input: blood. The sequenced DNA: TGTGCCAGCTCACCACCGGCGGGAGGAGGAACTGAGCAGTTCTTC. It encodes CASSPPAGGGTEQFF.